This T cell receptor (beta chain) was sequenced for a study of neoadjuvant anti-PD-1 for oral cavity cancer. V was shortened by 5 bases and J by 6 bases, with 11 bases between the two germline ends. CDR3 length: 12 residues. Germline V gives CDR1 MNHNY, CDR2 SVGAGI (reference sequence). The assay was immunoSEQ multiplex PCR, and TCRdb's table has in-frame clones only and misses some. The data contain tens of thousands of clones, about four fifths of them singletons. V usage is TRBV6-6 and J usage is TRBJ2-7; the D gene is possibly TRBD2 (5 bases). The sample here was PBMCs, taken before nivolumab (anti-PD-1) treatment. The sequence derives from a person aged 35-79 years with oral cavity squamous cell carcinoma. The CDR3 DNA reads TGTGCCAGCAGTCCCCCGGAGGCCGAGCAGTACTTC. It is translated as CASSPPEAEQYF.